This T cell receptor (beta chain) was found in a study of shared clonotypes between healthy human individuals. Study-wide context: CD4 naive and CD4 memory each took three plates per donor, while CD8 naive took two and CD8 memory one.

Repertoires were generated with immunoSEQ multiplex PCR, while TCRdb's copy carries only in-frame clones and drops some. The sample shows millions of clones, around 90% of them seen only once. Deletions cut 2 bases from V and 7 bases from J, with 6 bases between. The CDR3 sequence is 12 residues long. Looked up from germline, CDR1 is MNHEY and CDR2 is SMNVEV (reference sequence). Donors comprised only Caucasian adults living in Nashville, Tennessee. Of note for this clone: Its specificity is not known. The same CDR3 arises from other DNA sequences in this sample as well.

General study findings and limits: Clonotypes not shared had lower generation probabilities than those common to all four donors.

The rearrangement uses TRBV27 and TRBJ2-1; D remains unclear. This TCR was recovered from a young man in good health. The sample comprised naive CD4+ T cells sorted from blood. Subset described: CD45RA+ positively selected. Here the CDR3 reads CASSLRGNEQFF. The CDR3 nucleotides are TGTGCCAGCAGTTTACGCGGTAATGAGCAGTTCTTC.